The clone carrying this T cell receptor (beta chain) was found many times. As yet, its antigen is unknown. TCRdb fed the 5' RACE reads into MiXCR, producing one record per CDR3 protein. Counted here are 51,000 or so distinct CDR3 sequences, 6% to 8.5% occurring once; the ten biggest clones make up approximately 40%. This entry is derived from a study of spatial heterogeneity in lung cancer. Study-wide context: Where available, sequencing covered follow-up PBMC samples, taken at a median of about two years after resection. Each time, sequencing found more beta-chain sequences than alpha-chain sequences.

Overall study results and limits: Expanded tumor TCRs that were ubiquitous appeared in blood more at resection than follow-up.

The time point: blood at routine non-recurrence follow-up after resection. Whole RNA from tumor, nontumor lung or frozen PBMC was sequenced unsorted. Looked up from germline, CDR1 is SGHTA and CDR2 is FQGNSA. The CDR3 is 15 residues long. V dropped 4 bases and J dropped 3 bases, with 16 bases sitting between them. This clonotype originated in a female donor with early-stage non-small cell lung cancer. The specimen comprised PBMCs, sampled at follow-up. This chain joins TRBV7-2 and TRBJ2-7, with D possibly matching TRBD1 (5 bases). The CDR3 is CASSSTTGVYYEQYF. For the CDR3, the DNA is TGTGCCAGCAGCTCAACCACAGGTGTCTACTACGAGCAGTACTTC.